These 17 T cell receptor beta chains were all obtained from the same sample, sequenced in a study of T cell responses to AZD1222 COVID-19 vaccine. Method: immunoSEQ multiplex PCR; TCRdb's copy keeps in-frame clones and lacks some. The sample yields some 180,000 clones, 70% to 90% seen once. This sample comprised peripheral blood, obtained 28 days after the second AZD1222 dose. These TCRs come from an adult who received the AZD1222 COVID-19 vaccine.

This clone was counted between two and nine times. The chain has TRBV7-2 and TRBJ1-3; tentative D call: TRBD1 (5 bases). CDR1 and CDR2 from the germline V gene are SGHTA and FQGNSA. V dropped 6 bases and J dropped 4 bases, with 19 bases sitting between them. The CDR3 totals 16 residues. The CDR3 DNA follows: TGTGCCAGCAGACGCCCTGGAGGGGCCGCGGGAAACACCATATATTTT. Amino acid sequence: CASRRPGGAAGNTIYF.

The count of this clone is one. The V and J genes are TRBV4-2 and TRBJ1-1, with D hard to call. Germline-derived CDR1 and CDR2 are LGHNA and YNFKEQ. The CDR3 contains 14 residues. Trimming pared 3 bases from V and 11 bases from J, leaving 19 bases between. In DNA form, the CDR3 reads TGTGCCAGCAGCCACACAGACTTAGGAAGTTCGGCTTTCTTT. Translation: CASSHTDLGSSAFF.

The chain is built from TRBV3-1 (or the pseudogene TRBV3-2) and TRBJ2-6, with 7 bases that match TRBD1. The V segment lost 2 bases and the J segment 0 bases; nucleotides outside the gene matches: 13. The CDR3 is 20 residues long. Germline assignment: CDR1 LGHDT and CDR2 YNNKEL (reference sequence). CDR3: CASSQRSTGAASSGANVLTF. CDR3 bases: TGTGCCAGCAGCCAACGTTCAACAGGGGCGGCGAGCTCTGGGGCCAACGTCCTGACTTTC.

This chain uses TRBV3-1 (or the pseudogene TRBV3-2) with TRBJ1-2; tentatively, D is TRBD1 (5 bases). Between the trimmed V and J ends, which lost 4 bases and 2 bases, there was a span of 11 bases. The CDR3 loop spans 14 amino acids. Germline V gives CDR1 LGHDT, CDR2 YNNKEL (reference sequence). CDR3: CASSPLDSNYGYTF. The CDR3 DNA reads as TGTGCCAGCAGCCCCTTAGACAGCAACTATGGCTACACCTTC.

A few counts support this clone. The V gene is TRBV4-1, the J gene TRBJ1-4; no firm D call. The V end was cut by 5 bases, the J end by 3 bases, with 16 bases between. The CDR3 extends over 16 amino acids. Looked up from germline, CDR1 is MGHRA and CDR2 is YSYEKL. CDR3 region: CASSFGRLSSNEKLFF. CDR3 coding DNA: TGCGCCAGCAGCTTCGGACGACTCTCTTCTAATGAAAAACTGTTTTTT.

V and J are TRBV4-3 and TRBJ1-2, with TRBD1 identical over 7 bases. The CDR3 extends over 13 amino acids. Germline CDR1 LGHNA, CDR2 YSLEER. With V trimmed by 3 bases and J by 8 bases, 6 bases remained unmatched. The CDR3 coding sequence is TGCGCCAGCAGCCAGGGGACAGTGGGAGGCTACACCTTC. Translating it yields CASSQGTVGGYTF.

This clone was seen just once. V gene TRBV6-2 or TRBV6-3 combines with J gene TRBJ1-6, with D tentatively TRBD1 (5 bases). The V end lost 2 bases, the J end lost 4 bases, and 9 bases lay between the germline ends. The CDR3 covers 15 residues. Germline CDR1 and CDR2: MNHEY and SVGEGT. CDR3 protein: CASSYGGLYNSPLHF. The CDR3 DNA sequence: TGTGCCAGCAGTTACGGGGGACTGTATAATTCACCCCTCCACTTT.

The rearrangement links TRBV4-2 to TRBJ1-2; no clear D gene. Germline V gene data show CDR1 as LGHNA and CDR2 as YNFKEQ. The V gene lost 1 base and the J gene lost 4 bases, with 10 bases spanning the gap. This CDR3 is built from 14 residues. The CDR3 coding sequence is TGTGCCAGCAGCCAAGTGTCACAGACCTATGGCTACACCTTC. Translating it yields CASSQVSQTYGYTF.

V usage is TRBV3-1 (or the pseudogene TRBV3-2) and J usage is TRBJ2-1; unclear D gene. CDR1 LGHDT and CDR2 YNNKEL come from the germline V gene (reference sequence). This CDR3 spans 14 amino acids. V was cut by 0 bases and J by 6 bases, with 9 bases left in between. As DNA, the CDR3 is TGTGCCAGCAGCCAAGAATGGCAGAGCAATGAGCAGTTCTTC. Protein: CASSQEWQSNEQFF.

J is TRBJ2-7 and V is TRBV4-1; 11 bases fit TRBD1. Trimming took 2 bases from V and 6 from J; bases not matched to a gene: 3. CDR1 and CDR2 from the germline V gene are MGHRA and YSYEKL. The CDR3 runs 14 residues. The CDR3 loop is CASSQTGTGGEQYF. CDR3 DNA sequence: TGCGCCAGCAGCCAAACCGGGACAGGGGGCGAGCAGTACTTC.

The chain uses TRBV30 and TRBJ1-5, with D possibly matching TRBD1 (6 bases). Germline CDR1 GTSNPN, CDR2 SVGIG (reference sequence). With 0 bases removed from V and 6 bases from J, the gap between germline ends came to 12 bases. This CDR3 is 14 amino acids long. The CDR3 region is CAWSVGQGIQPQHF. DNA for the CDR3: TGTGCCTGGAGTGTCGGGCAGGGGATTCAGCCCCAGCATTTT.

V is TRBV6-4 and J is TRBJ1-5; D may be TRBD1 (5 bases). V gave up 4 bases and J gave up 6 bases, with 13 bases separating them. The germline V gene encodes CDR1 MRHNA and CDR2 SNTAGT. The CDR3 runs to 14 residues. CDR3 in amino acids: CASSGPGGGQPQHF. The CDR3 nucleotides read TGTGCCAGCAGTGGACCTGGGGGAGGTCAGCCCCAGCATTTT.

This rearrangement joins TRBV11-2 to TRBJ2-7; 7 bases fit TRBD1. Germline trimming cut 1 base from V and 7 bases from J; bases unmatched to any gene: 16. Germline CDR1 and CDR2: SGHAT and FQNNGV. The CDR3 runs to 17 residues. CDR3 protein: CASSLAPKGQRQWEQYF. CDR3 nucleotide sequence: TGTGCCAGCAGCTTAGCCCCCAAGGGACAGCGGCAGTGGGAGCAGTACTTC.

This rearrangement joins TRBV6-2 or TRBV6-3 to TRBJ1-6; no clear D. CDR3 length equals 14 residues. V dropped 6 bases and J dropped 7 bases, with 13 bases sitting between them. Germline lookup yields CDR1 MNHEY and CDR2 SVGEGT. CDR3 amino acids: CASSPNVDNSPLHF. CDR3 in DNA: TGTGCCAGCAGCCCAAATGTAGACAATTCACCCCTCCACTTT.

The chain has TRBV5-4 and TRBJ1-1; tentatively, D is TRBD1 (5 bases). V was pared by 0 bases and J by 3 bases, with 9 bases between. The CDR3 is made up of 14 amino acids. Per germline, CDR1 SGHNT and CDR2 YYREEE (reference sequence). CDR3 amino acids: CASSLAGTDTEAFF. CDR3 in DNA: TGTGCCAGCAGCTTGGCAGGGACGGACACTGAAGCTTTCTTT.

This sequence joins TRBV6-5 and TRBJ1-2; possibly TRBD1 for D (5 bases). Germline V gene lookup returns CDR1 MNHEY and CDR2 SVGAGI. CDR3 length: 13 residues. With 0 bases removed from V and 6 bases from J, the gap between germline ends came to 8 bases. CDR3 region: CASSYSPRDGYTF. As DNA, the CDR3 is TGTGCCAGCAGTTACTCGCCCAGGGATGGCTACACCTTC.

This sequence joins TRBV18 and TRBJ2-2, with D possibly matching TRBD1 (6 bases). Between the trimmed V and J ends, which lost 0 bases and 1 base, there was a span of 12 bases. This CDR3 region has 17 residues. Germline CDR1 KGHSH, CDR2 LQKENI. This CDR3 is CASSPPPRTENTGELFF. DNA of the CDR3: TGTGCCAGCTCACCACCGCCCCGGACAGAGAACACCGGGGAGCTGTTTTTT.